This TCR beta chain was captured by sequencing in a study of blood T cell repertoires in COVID-19. Across the whole study: Spain, Italy and the United States supplied samples that represented acute and convalescent COVID-19. PBMCs, B-cell-depleted T cells, or T cells were the source of the cDNA or gDNA that made up the material.

Germline CDR1 GTSNPN, CDR2 SVGIG (reference sequence). Trimming pared 3 bases from V and 4 bases from J, leaving 5 bases between. CDR3 length: 11 amino acids. In the original processing: Reference gene primer amplification in the assay estimated nucleated cell counts. Profiled with immunoSEQ multiplex PCR; TCRdb holds only in-frame clones, not every one. D and trimming were read from the DNA, whereas the V and J calls and clone size are those reported in that table. Of roughly 250,000 clones in the sample, approximately 80% were seen once. The clonotype originates from an elderly woman with active or convalescent COVID-19. The material sequenced was peripheral blood. This chain joins TRBV30 and TRBJ2-3; no firm D call. The CDR3 DNA follows: TGTGCCTGGAGCCAGTCAGATACGCAGTATTTT. Residues: CAWSQSDTQYF.